This note documents a single TCR beta chain sequence. The target of this receptor is not known. Per-nucleotide qualities are absent, and no much larger clonotype sits a single base away. These data come from a study of T-cell memory formation after mild COVID-19 (dated by TCRdb to the early 2020s). Regarding the complete study: TCR sequence clusters from the two donors were largely donor specific. T-cell clones expanding and contracting after mild COVID-19 in a couple of donors were tracked by longitudinal TCRalpha and TCRbeta repertoire sequencing. Two young, previously healthy adult volunteers made up the cohort, one male and one female.

Points the paper makes about the study in general: Balanced CD4/CD8 phenotypes were observed for clones contracting from day 15 to 85, whereas a bias towards CD4+ was observed for a second wave of clones expanding from day 15 to 37. Only a couple of mild cases were covered by the study, and larger cohorts that include severe cases with pre-infection samples were considered necessary. SARS-CoV-2 specificity was not confirmed for the second-wave clones peaking on day 37. Contracting CD4+ clones appeared mostly in the CM and EM memory subsets, whereas CD8+ clones were enriched in EMRA. Some responding clones were detected in pre-infection memory, suggesting pre-existing cross-reactive memory T cells joined the SARS-CoV-2 response.

Based on the germline V gene, the CDR1 and CDR2 sequences are SGHRS and YFSETQ. V loses 2 bases at its end and J loses 7 bases; junction bases beyond the gene matches: 2. The CDR3, from cysteine to phenylalanine, totals 14 residues. The CDR3 DNA has 42 bases and is translated from base 1. Sequencing was carried out with an Illumina NovaSeq 6000. TCRalpha and TCRbeta cDNA libraries were constructed by 5'RACE with constant-segment primers, with sample barcodes and unique molecular identifiers being introduced. Trizol reagent was used to extract RNA from every sample. Libraries were amplified in two PCR steps, with a second sample barcode and Illumina TruSeq adapters added in the second step. Sequencing of libraries was performed on an Illumina NovaSeq with 2 x 150 bp paired-end reads. The published analysis was carried out like this. Demultiplexing of reads and collapsing into UMI-guided consensus sequences were performed with migec v1.2.7. Using mixcr v2.1.11, the UMI consensuses were aligned to TRA and TRB V and J templates and assembled into clonotypes. A clonotype was counted as expanded or contracted only if both edgeR and NoisET called the change significant, with noise models trained on biological replicates. For edgeR calls, the cutoffs were a false discovery rate-adjusted p below 0.01 and a log2 fold-change threshold of 1. As an exploratory analysis of dynamics, PCA with hierarchical clustering was applied to max-normalized trajectories of the 1000 most abundant clonotypes. Each responding clone was given a CD4 or CD8 phenotype based on the CD4+ and CD8+ repertoires, which had been sequenced separately. The raw public reads went through TCRdb reprocessing: fastp at Q25, MiXCR clone calling, in-frame beta chains kept. Under each unique CDR3 protein, matching rows form one entry showing the most common genes and DNA. These V and J calls are TCRdb output, not the study's own analysis. The sample has about 470,000 distinct CDR3 sequences on record, 20% to 25% of them singletons. Around an eighth of the sample rests with the top ten.

Ficoll-Paque density gradient centrifugation was used to isolate PBMCs. This receptor chain uses TRBV5-1 and TRBJ1-4, with 10 middle bases fitting TRBD1. The clonotype originates from an adult woman who had mild COVID-19 (a few samples of this study predate the infection). The sample titles of this study are shuffled in the database, so cell type and time point are left out; the donor was told from shared clones. Sequencing used PBMCs or a T cell subset sorted from them (not recorded which). The CDR3 amino acid sequence is: CASSFGQGGEKLFF. The bases are TGCGCCAGCAGCTTCGGACAGGGGGGTGAAAAACTGTTTTTT.